A single sample is the source of the 6 T cell receptor beta chains below, sequenced in a study of cytomegalovirus exposure and HLA in healthy donors. Use of 60 Vbeta and 13 Jbeta primers characterized the PCR. Generated by immunoSEQ multiplex PCR, the TCRdb table keeps only in-frame clones and is missing some. The repertoire holds around 130,000 clones, with 60% to 85% as singletons. The material sequenced was PBMCs. Receptor source: a human donor in good health.

The CDR3 protein is CASSFLQANEQYF. DNA for the CDR3: TGTGCCAGCAGTTTTCTACAGGCGAACGAGCAGTACTTC. This chain joins TRBV27 and TRBJ2-7; D is possibly TRBD1 (5 bases). The germline V and J ends were trimmed by 3 bases and 5 bases, with 11 bases remaining between them. The CDR3 covers 13 residues. The germline V gene encodes CDR1 MNHEY and CDR2 SMNVEV (reference sequence).

V usage is TRBV15 and J usage is TRBJ2-7; D might be TRBD1 (6 bases). Germline V gene data show CDR1 as LNHNV and CDR2 as YYDKDF (reference sequence). CDR3 size: 14 residues. Trimming took off 0 bases at V and 3 bases at J, with 9 bases between the two ends. The CDR3 region is CATSRDTGNYEQYF. The DNA of the CDR3 is TGTGCCACCAGCAGAGATACAGGGAACTACGAGCAGTACTTC.

The V call is TRBV5-4, the J call TRBJ1-2; the match to TRBD1 covers 8 bases. Trimming at V came to 0 bases and at J to 5 bases, leaving 3 bases not matched to a gene. Germline V gene lookup returns CDR1 SGHNT and CDR2 YYREEE (reference sequence). The CDR3 contains 14 residues. DNA for the CDR3: TGTGCCAGCAGCTTGGACAGGGGGAAGTATGGCTACACCTTC. This gives the protein CASSLDRGKYGYTF.

The rearrangement joins TRBV4-1 to TRBJ1-1; TRBD1 agrees at 7 bases. V dropped 2 bases and J dropped 6; count of bases not matched to a gene: 6. Germline V CDR1 and CDR2: MGHRA, YSYEKL. This CDR3 region has 14 residues. CDR3 loop: CASSQNRGGPEAFF. The CDR3 DNA follows: TGCGCCAGCAGCCAAAACAGGGGTGGCCCTGAAGCTTTCTTT.

This rearrangement joins TRBV19 to TRBJ2-6; weak D call: TRBD1 (6 bases). The CDR3 consists of 18 residues. Trimming removed 3 bases at V and 4 bases at J, with 19 bases between. Germline V gene lookup returns CDR1 LNHDA and CDR2 SQIVND (reference sequence). The chain's CDR3 is CASSIRDTTSSGANVLTF. CDR3 coding DNA: TGTGCCAGTAGTATCCGGGACACCACTTCGTCCGGGGCCAACGTCCTGACTTTC.

The V call is TRBV6-1, the J call TRBJ2-2; the match to TRBD1 covers 7 bases. Germline loops: CDR1 MNHNS, CDR2 SASEGT. The CDR3 consists of 14 residues. Trimming at V came to 10 bases and at J to 4 bases, leaving 9 bases not matched to a gene. The CDR3 DNA reads as TGTGCCATTCGACAGGGTCGGCGCACCGGGGAGCTGTTTTTT. Translating it yields CAIRQGRRTGELFF.